This is a list of T cell receptor beta chains from one sample in a study of control samples from healthy donors and cancer patients. Assay used: immunoSEQ multiplex PCR; TCRdb lists only in-frame clones, some missing. The data hold 200,000 to 250,000 clones, with just under 95% observed a single time. Source material: blood. The receptors were gathered from a man in his fifties or sixties in good health. Each CDR3 is given with its conserved first and last residue. A D gene is named only where the DNA matches it firmly. Rows give clone size only sometimes, using once, few, many, or a class for an expanded clone.

clone_size d_call j_call v_call cdr3_nt cdr3_aa
. . TRBJ1-1 TRBV3-1/TRBV3-2 TGTGCCAGCAGCCAAGGGCTGAACACTGAAGCTTTCTTT CASSQGLNTEAFF
. . TRBJ1-5 TRBV6-4 TGTGCCAGCAGTGACTCGGCAGGCCTAGGGCCCCAGCATTTT CASSDSAGLGPQHF
. TRBD1 TRBJ2-2 TRBV4-2 TGTGCCAGCAGACCCTACAATTCAGGGGGCACGAACACCGGGGAGCTGTTTTTT CASRPYNSGGTNTGELFF
. TRBD2 TRBJ2-3 TRBV19 TGTGCCAGTAGTCTGGGACTAGATACCGATACGCAGTATTTT CASSLGLDTDTQYF
. . TRBJ1-3 TRBV11-2 TGTGCCAGCAGCCCCAGAGGCTCTGACTCTGGAAACACCATATATTTT CASSPRGSDSGNTIYF
. . TRBJ2-2 TRBV7-9 TGTGCCAGCAGCTTGACAGGGAACACCGGGGAGCTGTTTTTT CASSLTGNTGELFF
. . TRBJ2-1 TRBV28 TGTGCCAGCAGTTTTCAGGGGACGGTTAACAATGAGCAGTTCTTC CASSFQGTVNNEQFF
. . TRBJ1-1 TRBV9 TGTGCCAGCAGCTTATCGATGAACACTGAAGCTTTCTTT CASSLSMNTEAFF
. TRBD2 TRBJ2-1 TRBV3-1/TRBV3-2 TGTGCCAGCAGCCTGCGGGGGGGCCGGGTAAATGAGCAGTTCTTC CASSLRGGRVNEQFF
. TRBD1 TRBJ1-2 TRBV5-1 TGCGCCAGCAGCTTAGGACAGGGGGAGGATGGCTACACCTTC CASSLGQGEDGYTF
. TRBD1 TRBJ1-3 TRBV15 TGTGCCACCAGCAGAGATCGGGACAGTTATTCTGGAAACACCATATATTTT CATSRDRDSYSGNTIYF
once . TRBJ1-2 TRBV15 TGTGCCACCAGCAGAGTGGACGATGGCTACACCTTC CATSRVDDGYTF
few . TRBJ2-3 TRBV6-6 TGTGCCAGCAGTTACCGGGGGGCCTTCACAGATACGCAGTATTTT CASSYRGAFTDTQYF
. TRBD1 TRBJ1-5 TRBV24-1 TGTGCCACCAGTGATGCAAGACAGGGAAGATCACCCCAGCATTTT CATSDARQGRSPQHF
. TRBD1 TRBJ2-7 TRBV9 TGTGCCAGCAGCGTAGGGGGACAGCCTTTCCCCTACGAGCAGTACTTC CASSVGGQPFPYEQYF
. TRBD1 TRBJ2-1 TRBV10-3 TGTGCCATCAGTGAGAGGGGACAGGGGGCCATGTATGAGCAGTTCTTC CAISERGQGAMYEQFF
. . TRBJ1-6 TRBV18 TGTGCCAGCTCACCAATCAACAGGGACTCACCCCTCCACTTT CASSPINRDSPLHF
. TRBD2 TRBJ2-2 TRBV27 TGTGCCAGCAGAAACTTAGGACTAGCGGGGGGAAAGTCCGGGGAGCTGTTTTTT CASRNLGLAGGKSGELFF
. . TRBJ1-2 TRBV6-5 TGTGCCAGCAGTTACTCGTACGGGTCCTATGGCTACACCTTC CASSYSYGSYGYTF
few . TRBJ1-1 TRBV6-5 TGTGCCAGCAGGGCCGGTGGGGGCACTGAAGCTTTCTTT CASRAGGGTEAFF
. TRBD1 TRBJ1-2 TRBV9 TGTGCCAGCAGCGGATGGACAGGGGCTCCGCAGGGCTACACCTTC CASSGWTGAPQGYTF
. . TRBJ2-2 TRBV30 TGTGCCTGGAGTGTGGGGGGTAACACCGGGGAGCTGTTTTTT CAWSVGGNTGELFF
. TRBD1 TRBJ1-6 TRBV6-6 TGTGCCAGCAGTCCGGGACAGGGTATGAATTCACCCCTCCACTTT CASSPGQGMNSPLHF
. . TRBJ1-5 TRBV6-2/TRBV6-3 TGTGCCAGCAGTTACCGTGGGGGCCAGGTTGCTGGGCAGCCCCAGCATTTT CASSYRGGQVAGQPQHF
. . TRBJ1-2 TRBV19 TGTGCCAGTAGTGCGAGACTTCTCCTTGGCTACACCTTC CASSARLLLGYTF
. . TRBJ2-3 TRBV10-1 TGCGCCACTTCTCTGAGCCCCACTCCTAGCACAGATACGCAGTATTTT CATSLSPTPSTDTQYF
. . TRBJ1-5 TRBV12-3/TRBV12-4 TGTGCCAGCAGTTTTTCTTTCAATCAGCCCCAGCATTTT CASSFSFNQPQHF
. . TRBJ1-5 TRBV21-1 TGTGCCAGCAGCAAAGCGAAGTTAGCCATTAGCAATCAGCCCCAGCATTTT CASSKAKLAISNQPQHF
. TRBD1 TRBJ1-2 TRBV28 TGTGCCAGCAGTCTGACAGGGAGATTGGATGGCTACACCTTC CASSLTGRLDGYTF
. . TRBJ1-6 TRBV28 TGTGCCAGCACCTTACAGAAGAATTCACCCCTCCACTTT CASTLQKNSPLHF
. . TRBJ2-1 TRBV13 TGTGCCAGCAGCTTACTGGTTTCGGGGGCTAAGGAGCAGTTCTTC CASSLLVSGAKEQFF
. TRBD1 TRBJ1-1 TRBV6-2/TRBV6-3 TGTGCCAGCAGCAGGACAGGGTGGGACACTGAAGCTTTCTTT CASSRTGWDTEAFF
. TRBD1 TRBJ1-1 TRBV3-1/TRBV3-2 TGTGCCAGCAGCCAAGGCGGGACAGGGGAAGCTTTCTTT CASSQGGTGEAFF
. . TRBJ1-1 TRBV5-1 TGCGCCAGCAGCTCCGTTTTTTCAGACGGGAGGACTGAAGCTTTCTTT CASSSVFSDGRTEAFF
. . TRBJ1-1 TRBV11-2 TGTGCCAGCAGTTTAAGGGGGTTGGGGAACACTGAAGCTTTCTTT CASSLRGLGNTEAFF
. TRBD1 TRBJ1-5 TRBV11-2 TGTGCCAGCAGCCCTGGACAGGCTTATAGCAATCAGCCCCAGCATTTT CASSPGQAYSNQPQHF
. . TRBJ1-5 TRBV6-6 TGTGCCAGCGTAGGAGGGCCCTTGAGCAATCAGCCCCAGCATTTT CASVGGPLSNQPQHF
. . TRBJ2-5 TRBV6-5 TGTGCCAGCAGTTACACCGGGACCACTCAAGAGACCCAGTACTTC CASSYTGTTQETQYF
. TRBD1 TRBJ1-2 TRBV5-4 TGTGCCAGCAGCCATGAGACAGGGGAGGGCTACACCTTC CASSHETGEGYTF
. . TRBJ1-1 TRBV12-3/TRBV12-4 TGTGCCAGCAGCCTTGTCACGAACGCTGAAGCTTTCTTT CASSLVTNAEAFF
. TRBD1 TRBJ2-2 TRBV5-1 TGCGCCACCTCAGGGGGGAACACCGGGGAGCTGTTTTTT CATSGGNTGELFF
. . TRBJ1-1 TRBV5-1 TGCGCCAGCACCCTGGGGACGGCTAACACTGAAGCTTTCTTT CASTLGTANTEAFF
. TRBD1 TRBJ2-7 TRBV4-2 TGTGCCAGCAGCCATCCCGGGACAGGGGGCGAGCAGTACTTC CASSHPGTGGEQYF
. . TRBJ2-5 TRBV7-6 TGTGCCAGCAGCTTAGCGCTTCGGCAGACCCAGTACTTC CASSLALRQTQYF
. . TRBJ2-3 TRBV7-9 TGTGCCAGCAGCTTCGGAGGGGGATCAGATACGCAGTATTTT CASSFGGGSDTQYF
. TRBD1 TRBJ1-3 TRBV2 TGTGCCAGCAGTGTTACGGGACAGCGCTACTCTGGAAACACCATATATTTT CASSVTGQRYSGNTIYF
. . TRBJ1-1 TRBV10-2 TGCGCCAGCAGGGGGGGAGAGGGGAACACTGAAGCTTTCTTT CASRGGEGNTEAFF
. . TRBJ1-1 TRBV4-1 TGCGCCAGCAGCCAAGATCCAGGGAAAGGCACTGAAGCTTTCTTT CASSQDPGKGTEAFF
few . TRBJ2-5 TRBV18 TGTGCCAGCTCACCGAAAGAGACCCAGTACTTC CASSPKETQYF
. . TRBJ1-2 TRBV5-1 TGCGCCAGCAGCTTGGCCGGCAACAGTCCGACCTATGGCTACACCTTC CASSLAGNSPTYGYTF
. . TRBJ1-3 TRBV27 TGTGCCAGCAGTCCCCGGGACCGGGGGGCCTCTGGAAACACCATATATTTT CASSPRDRGASGNTIYF